These 27 T cell receptor beta chains came from one sample sequenced in a study of blood T cell repertoires in COVID-19. Clones were sequenced by immunoSEQ multiplex PCR, and TCRdb holds only the in-frame ones, with some missing. The sample holds 150,000 to 200,000 clones; 80% to 90% are singletons and the top ten take roughly 9.1%. The sequenced sample consisted of peripheral blood. The origin of the receptors is a man in his forties or fifties with active or convalescent COVID-19.

This chain joins TRBV7-3 and TRBJ2-1; a weak D match, TRBD2 (5 bases). V dropped 3 bases and J dropped 3 bases, with 12 bases sitting between them. The CDR3 totals 15 residues. The germline V gene encodes CDR1 SGHTA and CDR2 FQGTGA. The CDR3 loop is CASSFNGRDYNEQFF. CDR3 DNA sequence: TGTGCCAGCAGCTTCAATGGTCGGGACTACAATGAGCAGTTCTTC.

The chain links TRBV29-1 to TRBJ1-1, with TRBD1 matching 7 bases. The CDR3 extends over 13 amino acids. The ends lost 6 bases at V and 5 bases at J; junction bases unmatched: 9. Germline V gives CDR1 SQVTM, CDR2 ANQGSEA. CDR3 loop: CSVRTGVETEAFF. The CDR3 nucleotides are TGCAGCGTCCGAACAGGGGTTGAGACTGAAGCTTTCTTT.

The V call is TRBV5-4, the J call TRBJ1-5, with D uncertain. Trimming removed 4 bases at V and 4 bases at J, with 9 bases between. CDR3 size: 13 residues. The germline gives CDR1 SGHNT, CDR2 YYREEE (reference sequence). This CDR3 is CASSVFGNQPQHF. CDR3 nucleotide sequence: TGTGCCAGCAGCGTCTTCGGTAATCAGCCCCAGCATTTT.

The chain couples TRBV7-9 to TRBJ2-1, with D possibly TRBD2 on 5 matching bases. The CDR3 runs 14 residues. With 4 bases removed from V and 6 bases from J, the gap between germline ends came to 13 bases. Germline CDR1 SEHNR, CDR2 FQNEAQ (reference sequence). The CDR3 nucleotides read TGTGCCAGCAGCTCCGAGGGCTTCGGCAATGAGCAGTTCTTC. It specifies CASSSEGFGNEQFF.

V and J are TRBV5-4 and TRBJ2-5, with TRBD2 matching over 10 bases. The V and J ends lost 3 bases and 4 bases, in that order; junction bases with no gene match: 6. Germline lookup yields CDR1 SGHNT and CDR2 YYREEE (reference sequence). The CDR3 has 15 amino acids. Here the CDR3 reads CASSYALAGAETQYF. The CDR3 bases are TGTGCCAGCAGCTACGCCCTAGCGGGAGCAGAGACCCAGTACTTC.

V and J are TRBV7-9 and TRBJ1-2; possibly TRBD1 for D (6 bases). The V end was cut by 2 bases, the J end by 1 base, with 8 bases between. The germline CDR1 and CDR2 sequences are SEHNR and FQNEAQ (reference sequence). The CDR3 loop spans 14 amino acids. CDR3 coding DNA: TGTGCCAGCAGCTTATCAGGGGATAACTATGGCTACACCTTC. It translates to CASSLSGDNYGYTF.

V gene TRBV6-2 or TRBV6-3 combines with J gene TRBJ2-7; D possibly corresponds to TRBD2 (5 bases). The germline gives CDR1 MNHEY, CDR2 SVGEGT. Trimming shortened V by 6 bases and J by 0 bases, and 15 bases separated the two germline ends. This CDR3 comprises 15 residues. In DNA form, the CDR3 reads TGTGCCAGCAGCCCCCGCTGGGAGTCCTCCTACGAGCAGTACTTC. It specifies CASSPRWESSYEQYF.

V is TRBV5-1 and J is TRBJ1-4, with TRBD1 identical over 11 bases. The V and J ends lost 5 bases and 3 bases, in that order; junction bases with no gene match: 6. The CDR3 covers 16 residues. Germline CDR1 reads SGHRS; CDR2 reads YFSETQ. The CDR3 reads CASRTGQGAPNEKLFF. DNA of the CDR3: TGCGCCAGCAGAACCGGACAGGGGGCACCTAATGAAAAACTGTTTTTT.

The V gene is TRBV9, the J gene TRBJ1-1; a weak D match, TRBD1 (6 bases). The germline V gene has CDR1 SGDLS and CDR2 YYNGEE. Trimming cost V 1 base and J 4 bases, with 11 bases left between them. This CDR3 has 14 residues. The CDR3 nucleotides are TGTGCCAGCAGCGTACAGGGGAAGAGCACTGAAGCTTTCTTT. Translated: CASSVQGKSTEAFF.

The rearrangement uses TRBV20-1 and TRBJ1-2; no reliable D call. The CDR3 is made up of 13 amino acids. CDR1 and CDR2 from the germline V gene are DFQATT and SNEGSKA (reference sequence). The V and J ends lost 3 bases and 5 bases respectively, with 13 bases between them. This CDR3 is CSASPGSGYGYTF. The CDR3 nucleotides are TGCAGTGCTAGTCCGGGGTCGGGTTATGGCTACACCTTC.

This chain links TRBV18 with TRBJ1-1, with 9 bases identical to TRBD1. The CDR3 loop spans 14 amino acids. Losses at the gene ends were 0 bases for V and 11 bases for J; bases not matched to a gene: 7. Germline loops: CDR1 KGHSH, CDR2 LQKENI. The CDR3 coding sequence is TGTGCCAGCTCACCACCGGACAGGGGCCCCGTGGCTTTCTTT. Amino acids: CASSPPDRGPVAFF.

The gene calls are TRBV7-2 and TRBJ2-2; D might be TRBD2 (5 bases). Trimming stripped 4 bases from V and 13 bases from J, with 22 bases between. Germline assignment: CDR1 SGHTA and CDR2 FQGNSA. The CDR3 is 15 residues long. The CDR3 protein is CASSSSVAGVNGLFF. CDR3 nucleotides: TGTGCCAGCAGCTCCTCGGTAGCCGGGGTGAATGGGCTGTTTTTT.

The DNA of the CDR3 is TGTGCCAGCAGCTACCAGGGGTATAGTAATCAGCCCCAGCATTTT. It encodes CASSYQGYSNQPQHF. The chain employs TRBV7-2 and TRBJ1-5, with D maybe TRBD1 (6 bases). Trimming pared 4 bases from V and 4 bases from J, leaving 14 bases between. Germline V gene data show CDR1 as SGHTA and CDR2 as FQGNSA. This CDR3 contains 15 residues.

The chain joins TRBV5-5 to TRBJ1-2; the match to TRBD1 covers 11 bases. The CDR3 extends over 14 amino acids. CDR1 is SGHKS, CDR2 YYEKEE, per germline (reference sequence). The V and J ends lost 3 bases and 7 bases, in that order; junction bases with no gene match: 5. Written as DNA, the CDR3 is TGTGCCAGCAGCTCTGGACAGGGGGCGGCTGGCTACACCTTC. It translates to CASSSGQGAAGYTF.

This clone was counted once. The chain combines TRBV11-2 with TRBJ2-7, with 9 bases fitting TRBD1. The V gene end was trimmed by 0 bases and the J gene end by 5 bases; junction bases not matched to a gene: 8. Germline CDR1 reads SGHAT; CDR2 reads FQNNGV. The CDR3 totals 16 residues. For the CDR3, the DNA is TGTGCCAGCAGCTTAGATCTGGGGACAGGGCGGGACGAGCAGTACTTC. The encoded protein is CASSLDLGTGRDEQYF.

The chain uses TRBV14 and TRBJ1-1; tentative D call: TRBD1 (5 bases). The CDR3 length is 11 residues. In germline, CDR1 is SGHDN, CDR2 FVKESK. The V and J ends lost 1 base and 10 bases respectively, with 7 bases between them. CDR3 protein: CASSQAGGAFF. In DNA, the CDR3 is TGTGCCAGCAGCCAAGCCGGGGGAGCTTTCTTT.

The chain uses TRBV4-1 and TRBJ1-1; D gene unclear. V lost 4 bases and J lost 1, with 16 bases in between. The CDR3 totals 16 residues. Germline lookup yields CDR1 MGHRA and CDR2 YSYEKL. The CDR3 sequence: CASSLSLGSTNTEAFF. Here the CDR3 DNA reads TGCGCCAGCAGCCTCTCCCTGGGCAGTACGAACACTGAAGCTTTCTTT.

V is TRBV7-9 and J is TRBJ2-3; TRBD2 matches at 16 bases. J lost 1 base, V lost 5 bases, and 9 bases had no gene match. Germline values: CDR1 SEHNR, CDR2 FQNEAQ (reference sequence). CDR3 length equals 19 residues. CDR3 loop: CASSKTGTSGGGGTDTQYF. In DNA, the CDR3 is TGTGCCAGCAGCAAGACCGGGACTAGCGGGGGGGGTGGCACAGATACGCAGTATTTT. Full variable domain (missing parts from reference TRBV7-9 and TRBJ2-3): DTGVSQNPRHKITKRGQNVTFRCDPISEHNRLYWYRQTLGQGPEFLTYFQNEAQLEKSRLLSDRFSAERPKGSFSTLEIQRTEQGDSAMYLCASSKTGTSGGGGTDTQYFGPGTRLTVL.

The chain is built from TRBV11-2 and TRBJ2-3, with D unresolved. CDR3 length: 14 residues. The germline V and J ends were trimmed by 5 bases and 2 bases, with 11 bases remaining between them. Germline values: CDR1 SGHAT, CDR2 FQNNGV. Here the CDR3 reads CASSEALSTDTQYF. CDR3 sequence (DNA): TGTGCCAGCAGCGAGGCGCTATCCACAGATACGCAGTATTTT.

This rearrangement joins TRBV6-5 to TRBJ2-7; 15 nucleotides match TRBD2. The germline V gene encodes CDR1 MNHEY and CDR2 SVGAGI. The CDR3 is made up of 15 amino acids. Unmatched junction bases numbered 1, after V lost 4 bases and J lost 3 bases. The DNA for the CDR3 is TGTGCCAGCAGTTGGACTAGCGGGGGGGGCTACGAGCAGTACTTC. This sequence encodes CASSWTSGGGYEQYF.

The gene calls are TRBV5-1 and TRBJ2-1; 10 bases map to TRBD2. From germline, CDR1 is SGHRS and CDR2 YFSETQ. V shed 0 bases, J shed 7 bases, and the junction held 7 bases outside the gene matches. CDR3 length: 16 residues. The CDR3 region is CASSLAAGGFGNEQFF. The CDR3, as DNA: TGCGCCAGCAGCTTGGCAGCGGGAGGGTTCGGGAATGAGCAGTTCTTC.

The chain uses TRBV3-1 (or the pseudogene TRBV3-2) and TRBJ1-1; D is ambiguous. Germline V gene sequence: CDR1 LGHDT, CDR2 YNNKEL (reference sequence). V lost 1 base to trimming and J lost 6 bases, with 12 bases between them. The CDR3 consists of 14 residues. CDR3 region: CASSQGAGGAEAFF. DNA for the CDR3: TGTGCCAGCAGCCAAGGTGCGGGAGGAGCTGAAGCTTTCTTT.

J is TRBJ1-1 and V is TRBV18, with D hard to call. Germline V lookup: CDR1 KGHSH, CDR2 LQKENI. This CDR3 contains 16 residues. The V end was cut by 2 bases, the J end by 5 bases, with 18 bases between. The CDR3 DNA reads TGTGCCAGCTCACCATACCAGGACCCAACGGGAACTGAAGCTTTCTTT. As protein: CASSPYQDPTGTEAFF.

This CDR3 reads CASSLIPESTDTQYF. The CDR3 nucleotides are TGTGCCAGCAGCTTAATCCCAGAAAGCACAGATACGCAGTATTTT. V usage is TRBV7-3 and J usage is TRBJ2-3; no clear D gene. The CDR3 is 15 amino acids. Trimming shortened V by 1 base and J by 0 bases, and 8 bases separated the two germline ends. The germline V gene has CDR1 SGHTA and CDR2 FQGTGA. Filled out from reference TRBV7-3 and TRBJ2-3, the complete variable domain reads GAGVSQTPSNKVTEKGKYVELRCDPISGHTALYWYRQSLGQGPEFLIYFQGTGAADDSGLPNDRFFAVRPEGSVSTLKIQRTERGDSAVYLCASSLIPESTDTQYFGPGTRLTVL.

This clone was counted a single time. The chain is built from TRBV5-6 and TRBJ2-7, with TRBD1 identical over 9 bases. This CDR3 has 13 amino acids. J gave up 10 bases and V 0 bases, and 5 bases lay outside the gene matches. The germline CDR1 and CDR2 sequences are SGHDT and YYEEEE. CDR3 nucleotides: TGTGCCAGCAGCTTGGGGGACAGGGCCAAACAGTACTTC. It specifies CASSLGDRAKQYF.

The V and J genes are TRBV5-1 and TRBJ2-5, with TRBD2 matching 7 bases. V trimming: 3 bases; J trimming: 5 bases; junction bases outside the gene matches: 7. The CDR3 extends over 14 amino acids. CDR1 is SGHRS, CDR2 YFSETQ, per germline. CDR3 protein: CASSSGLTGETQYF. CDR3 nucleotide sequence: TGCGCCAGCAGCTCGGGACTAACGGGGGAGACCCAGTACTTC.

The chain uses TRBV28 and TRBJ1-3; 7 bases fit TRBD1. The V gene's germline CDR1 is MDHEN and CDR2 SYDVKM. V gave up 5 bases and J gave up 3 bases; unmatched junction bases: 7. The CDR3 is made up of 15 amino acids. This chain's CDR3 is CASSRTGEVGNTIYF. Here the CDR3 DNA reads TGTGCCAGCAGTCGCACAGGGGAAGTTGGAAACACCATATATTTT.